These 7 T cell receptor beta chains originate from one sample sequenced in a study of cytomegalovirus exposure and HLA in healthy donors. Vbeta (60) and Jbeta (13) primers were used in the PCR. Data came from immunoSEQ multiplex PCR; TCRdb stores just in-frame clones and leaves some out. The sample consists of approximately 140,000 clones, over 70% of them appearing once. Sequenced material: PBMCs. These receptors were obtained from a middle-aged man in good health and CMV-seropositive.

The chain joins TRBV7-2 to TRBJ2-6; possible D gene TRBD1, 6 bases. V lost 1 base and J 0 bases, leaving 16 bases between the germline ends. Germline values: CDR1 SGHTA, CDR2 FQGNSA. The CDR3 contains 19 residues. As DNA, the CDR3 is TGTGCCAGCAGCTTAGTAACCCATACAGGGTACTCTGGGGCCAACGTCCTGACTTTC. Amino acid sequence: CASSLVTHTGYSGANVLTF.

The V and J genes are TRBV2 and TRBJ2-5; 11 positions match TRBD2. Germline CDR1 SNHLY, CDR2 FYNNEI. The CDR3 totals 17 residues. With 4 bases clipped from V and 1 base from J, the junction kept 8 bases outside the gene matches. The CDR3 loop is CASSVSLAGGAQETQYF. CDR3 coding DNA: TGTGCCAGCAGTGTAAGCCTAGCGGGGGGCGCCCAAGAGACCCAGTACTTC.

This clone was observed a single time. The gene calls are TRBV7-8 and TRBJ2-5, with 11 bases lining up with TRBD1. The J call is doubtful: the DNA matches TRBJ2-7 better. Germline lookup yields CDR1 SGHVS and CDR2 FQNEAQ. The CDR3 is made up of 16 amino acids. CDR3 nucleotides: TGTGCCAGCAGCACCCAACGGACAGGGGGCACCTACGAGCAGTACTTC. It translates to CASSTQRTGGTYEQYF.

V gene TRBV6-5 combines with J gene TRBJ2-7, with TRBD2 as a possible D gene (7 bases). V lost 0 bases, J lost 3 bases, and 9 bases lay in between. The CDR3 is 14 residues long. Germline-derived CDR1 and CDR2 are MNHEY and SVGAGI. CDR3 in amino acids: CASSYSGGLYEQYF. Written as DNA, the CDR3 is TGTGCCAGCAGTTACTCGGGGGGGCTCTACGAGCAGTACTTC.

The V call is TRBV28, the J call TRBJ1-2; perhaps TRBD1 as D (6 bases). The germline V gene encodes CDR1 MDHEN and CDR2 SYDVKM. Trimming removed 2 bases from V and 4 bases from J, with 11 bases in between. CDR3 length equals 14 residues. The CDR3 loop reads CASSLAGALYGYTF. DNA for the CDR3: TGTGCCAGCAGTTTAGCAGGGGCCCTCTATGGCTACACCTTC.

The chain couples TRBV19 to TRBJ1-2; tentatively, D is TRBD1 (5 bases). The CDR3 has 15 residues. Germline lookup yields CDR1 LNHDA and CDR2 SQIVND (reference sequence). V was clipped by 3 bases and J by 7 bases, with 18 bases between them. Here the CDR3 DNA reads TGTGCCAGTAGTATCCCCACAGGCGGGGGTAGTGGCTACACCTTC. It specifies CASSIPTGGGSGYTF.

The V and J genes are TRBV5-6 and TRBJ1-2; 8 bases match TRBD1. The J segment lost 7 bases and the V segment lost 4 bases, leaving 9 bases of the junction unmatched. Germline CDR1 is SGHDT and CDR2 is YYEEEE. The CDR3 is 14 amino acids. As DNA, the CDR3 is TGTGCCAGCAGCCTTTTCCAGGGGGCGTCTGGCTACACCTTC. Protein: CASSLFQGASGYTF.